This is a list of T cell receptor beta chains from one sample in a study of CD8+ T cells in alopecia areata. Assay: immunoSEQ multiplex PCR; the TCRdb copy retains only in-frame clones and omits some. The table shows about 190,000 clones, with 50% to 60% occurring only once. The input for sequencing was CD4+ T cells sorted from blood, taken at week 4, from a patient treated with tofacitinib. The receptors were gathered from a human donor with alopecia areata. CDR3s include the opening cysteine and the closing phenylalanine or tryptophan. The D gene is left open where the match is weak. Size is stated for part of the rows, as once, few or many counts, or as a class when the clone is expanded.

>-|14|-|TRBJ1-1|TRBV4-3
TGCGCCAGCAGCGCCGGGACAAAGAACACTGAAGCTTTCTTT
CASSAGTKNTEAFF
>-|13|few|TRBJ1-4|TRBV4-1
TGTGCCAGCAGCCACGGAGATGATGAAAAACTGTTTTTT
CASSHGDDEKLFF
>TRBD1|17|-|TRBJ2-6|TRBV2
TGTGCCAGCAATCTCAGGGACAGGGGGGCTGGGGCCAACGTCCTGACTTTC
CASNLRDRGAGANVLTF
>TRBD1|15|few|TRBJ2-7|TRBV7-2
TGTGCCAGCAGCTCTACCGGGACAGGGAACTACGAGCAGTACTTC
CASSSTGTGNYEQYF
>-|14|-|TRBJ1-1|TRBV27
TGTGCCAGCAGTTTATCGATTGGTTTGGCTGAAGCTTTCTTT
CASSLSIGLAEAFF
>TRBD1|17|-|TRBJ2-6|TRBV4-2
TGTGCCAGCAGCCAAGATGACAGGGTGGGCGGGGCCAACGTCCTGACTTTC
CASSQDDRVGGANVLTF
>-|12|few|TRBJ2-5|TRBV29-1
TGCAGCGTTGGGCAGGGACAAGAGACCCAGTACTTC
CSVGQGQETQYF
>-|12|-|TRBJ2-3|TRBV29-1
TGCAGCGTTGAAAAAGGGGCAGATACGCAGTATTTT
CSVEKGADTQYF
>-|17|once|TRBJ2-6|TRBV4-3
TGCGCCAGCAGCCAAGATCCCAGAACCTCTGGGGCCAACGTCCTGACTTTC
CASSQDPRTSGANVLTF
>-|13|-|TRBJ2-7|TRBV25-1
TGTGCCAGCCGGTCGGGGCTCACCTACGAGCAGTACTTC
CASRSGLTYEQYF
>TRBD2|14|-|TRBJ2-5|TRBV29-1
TGCAGCGGGACTAGCGGAGAATTACAAGAGACCCAGTACTTC
CSGTSGELQETQYF
>-|13|-|TRBJ2-2|TRBV6-5
TGTGCCAGCAGCCTCATACCCACCGGGGAGCTGTTTTTT
CASSLIPTGELFF
>TRBD1|14|-|TRBJ1-1|TRBV5-1
TGCGCCAGCAGCTTGGGCCAGGGGGCCGGTGAAGCTTTCTTT
CASSLGQGAGEAFF
>-|12|-|TRBJ1-1|TRBV29-1
TGCAGCCTTGGCCAGCAAAAAAGCCAAGCTTTCTTT
CSLGQQKSQAFF
>-|12|-|TRBJ2-4|TRBV7-8
TGTGCCAGCAGCCCTTCGATGGACATTCAGTACTTC
CASSPSMDIQYF
>-|13|-|TRBJ2-5|TRBV7-3
TGTGCCAGCAGCATGTGGCGCGGGGAGACCCAGTACTTC
CASSMWRGETQYF
>-|14|-|TRBJ1-2|TRBV7-2
TGTGCCAGCAGCTTAGCTGGAGGCAATTATGGCTACACCTTC
CASSLAGGNYGYTF
>TRBD1|16|few|TRBJ2-7|TRBV18
TGTGCCAGCTCACCCCAAACGGGACAGGTGGCCTACGAGCAGTACTTC
CASSPQTGQVAYEQYF
>-|15|-|TRBJ2-3|TRBV28
TGTGCCAGCAGAAGTGGGCAGACTTTCAGGGATACGCAGTATTTT
CASRSGQTFRDTQYF